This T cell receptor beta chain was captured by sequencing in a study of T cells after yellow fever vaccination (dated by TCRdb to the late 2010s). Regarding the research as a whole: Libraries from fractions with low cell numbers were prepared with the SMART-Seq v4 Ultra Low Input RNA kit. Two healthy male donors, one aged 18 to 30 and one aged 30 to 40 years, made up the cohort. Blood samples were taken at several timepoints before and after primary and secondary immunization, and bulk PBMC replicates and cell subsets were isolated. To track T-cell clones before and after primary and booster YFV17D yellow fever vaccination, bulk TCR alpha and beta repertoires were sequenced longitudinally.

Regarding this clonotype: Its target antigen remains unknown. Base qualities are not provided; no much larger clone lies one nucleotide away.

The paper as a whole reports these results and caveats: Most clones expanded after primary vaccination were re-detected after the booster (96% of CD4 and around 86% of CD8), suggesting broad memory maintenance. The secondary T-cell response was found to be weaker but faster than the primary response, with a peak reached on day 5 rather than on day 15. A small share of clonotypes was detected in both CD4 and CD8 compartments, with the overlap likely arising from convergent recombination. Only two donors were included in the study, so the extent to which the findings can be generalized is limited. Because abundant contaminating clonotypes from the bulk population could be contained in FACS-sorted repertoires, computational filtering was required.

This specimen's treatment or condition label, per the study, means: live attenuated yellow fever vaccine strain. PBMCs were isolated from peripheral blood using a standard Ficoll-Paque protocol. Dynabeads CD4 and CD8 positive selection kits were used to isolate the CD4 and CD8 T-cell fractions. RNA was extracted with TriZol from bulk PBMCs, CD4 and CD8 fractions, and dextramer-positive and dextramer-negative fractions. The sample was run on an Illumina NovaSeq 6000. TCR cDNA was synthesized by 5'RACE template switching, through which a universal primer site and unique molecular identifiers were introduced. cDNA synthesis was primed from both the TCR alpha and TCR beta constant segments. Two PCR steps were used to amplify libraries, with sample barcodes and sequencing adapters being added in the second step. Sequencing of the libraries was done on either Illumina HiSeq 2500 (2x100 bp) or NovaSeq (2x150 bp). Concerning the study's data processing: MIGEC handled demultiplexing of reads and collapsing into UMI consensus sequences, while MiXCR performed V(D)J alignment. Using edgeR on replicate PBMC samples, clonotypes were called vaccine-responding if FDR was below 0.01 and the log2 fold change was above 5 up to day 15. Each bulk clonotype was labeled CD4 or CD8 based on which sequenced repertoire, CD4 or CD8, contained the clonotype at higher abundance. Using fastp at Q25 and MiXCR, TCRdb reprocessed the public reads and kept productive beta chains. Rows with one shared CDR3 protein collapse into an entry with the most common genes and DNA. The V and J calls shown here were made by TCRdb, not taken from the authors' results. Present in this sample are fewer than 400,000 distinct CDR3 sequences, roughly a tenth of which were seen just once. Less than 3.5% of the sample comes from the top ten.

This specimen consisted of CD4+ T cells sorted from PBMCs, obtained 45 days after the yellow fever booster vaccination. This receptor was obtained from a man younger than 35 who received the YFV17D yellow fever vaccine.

Read as DNA, the sequence is TGCAGTGCTAGAGAAATAGCTACCGGGACCCAGTACTTC. Its translation reads: CSAREIATGTQYF. The chain employs TRBV20-1 and TRBJ2-5; too little of a D gene remains to name it. CDR1 and CDR2 are read off the germline V gene (reference sequence) as DFQATT and SNEGSKA. There are 13 amino acids in the CDR3, from cysteine to phenylalanine inclusive. Only the CDR3 DNA stays, 39 bases, in frame from base 1. V is pared back by 0 bases and J by 7 bases, with 12 bases lying between the germline termini.